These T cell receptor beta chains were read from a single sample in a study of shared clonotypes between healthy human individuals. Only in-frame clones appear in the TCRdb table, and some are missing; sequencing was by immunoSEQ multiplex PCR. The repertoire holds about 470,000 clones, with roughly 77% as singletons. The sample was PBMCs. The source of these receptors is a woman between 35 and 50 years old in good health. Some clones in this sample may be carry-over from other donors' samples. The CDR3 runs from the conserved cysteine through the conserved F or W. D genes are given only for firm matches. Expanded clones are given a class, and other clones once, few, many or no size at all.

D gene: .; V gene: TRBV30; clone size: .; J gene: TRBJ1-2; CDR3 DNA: TGTGCCTGGAAGAGTTCAGGGGTGCGCGGCTACACCTTC; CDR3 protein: CAWKSSGVRGYTF
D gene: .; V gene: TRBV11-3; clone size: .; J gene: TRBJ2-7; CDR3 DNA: TGTGCCAGCAGCTTAGGCGGGCCGTCGGGGGAGCAGTACTTC; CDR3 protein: CASSLGGPSGEQYF
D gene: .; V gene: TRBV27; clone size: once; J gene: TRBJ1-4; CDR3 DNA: TGTGCCAGCAGATTGGGGGATATTCTGTTTTTT; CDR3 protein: CASRLGDILFF
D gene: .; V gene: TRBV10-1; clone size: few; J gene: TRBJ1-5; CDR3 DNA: TGCGCCAGCAGTTGCCGAGAAAATCAGCCCCAGCATTTT; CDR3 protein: CASSCRENQPQHF
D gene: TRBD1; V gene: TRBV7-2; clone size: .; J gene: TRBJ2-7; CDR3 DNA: TGTGCCAGCAGCTTAGACAGGGGGGCCTCCGAGCAGTACTTC; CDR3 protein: CASSLDRGASEQYF
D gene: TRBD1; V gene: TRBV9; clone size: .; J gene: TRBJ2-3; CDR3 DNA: TGTGCCAGCAGCTTAGGGACAGGGGCAGATACGCAGTATTTT; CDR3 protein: CASSLGTGADTQYF
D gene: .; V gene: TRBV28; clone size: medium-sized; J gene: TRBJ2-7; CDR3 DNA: TGTGCCAGCAGTTCCAGGGACCCTCCCTCTGAGTTCGAGCAGTACTTC; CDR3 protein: CASSSRDPPSEFEQYF
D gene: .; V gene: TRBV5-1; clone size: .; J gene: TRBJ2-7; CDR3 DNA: TGCGCCAGCAGCTTAACAGGGTCCCACGAGCAGTACTTC; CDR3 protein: CASSLTGSHEQYF
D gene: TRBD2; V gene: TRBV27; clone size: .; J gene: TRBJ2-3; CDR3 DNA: TGTGCCAGCAGTGACGGGACTAGCTCCTTCACAGATACGCAGTATTTT; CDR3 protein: CASSDGTSSFTDTQYF
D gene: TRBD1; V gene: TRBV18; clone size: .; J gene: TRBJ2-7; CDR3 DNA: TGTGCCAGCTCACCATGGACAGGGTCGATTTCCTACGAGCAGTACTTC; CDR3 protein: CASSPWTGSISYEQYF
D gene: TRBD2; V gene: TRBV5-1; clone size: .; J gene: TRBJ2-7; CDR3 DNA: TGCGCCAGCAGCCGATCCCCACTAGCGGGGACCTACGAGCAGTACTTC; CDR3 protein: CASSRSPLAGTYEQYF